This T cell receptor beta chain was found in a study of regulatory T cells in long-lasting Graves disease. This clonotype was observed many times. The antigen remains unidentified. V was pared by 8 bases and J by 3 bases, with 17 bases between. Germline-derived CDR1 and CDR2 are SGHTA and FQGNSA. The CDR3 loop spans 14 amino acids. Study-wide results and caveats: There were preferences for TRBV28, TRBJ1-2 and TRBJ2-5 in persistent disease.

The time point denotes: newly diagnosed GD, antithyroid drugs for less than 3 months. RNA from PBMCs was the source of the TCR library. Peripheral blood, at nine milliliters, went into EDTA tubes. Assembly of TCR beta libraries relied on iRepertoire HTBI primers together with Arm-PCR of CDR3 regions. TCRdb used MiXCR to reprocess the multiplex PCR reads, holding one entry per CDR3 protein. This table has roughly 420,000 distinct CDR3 sequences, roughly 15% appearing once. Separately, the same data were catalogued under a study of T cells in Graves' hyperthyroidism and ophthalmopathy.

The chain combines TRBV7-2 with TRBJ2-7; the D gene is possibly TRBD2 (5 bases). Sequenced here: peripheral blood mononuclear cells (PBMCs), sampled at new diagnosis, from a patient treated with antithyroid drugs. This TCR derives from a woman between 18 and 29 years old with Graves disease. CDR3 bases: TGTGCCAGCCGGAGAGTAAGCGGCAACTACGAGCAGTACTTC. Its protein is CASRRVSGNYEQYF.